This is a list of T cell receptor beta chains from one sample in a study of T-cell memory formation after mild COVID-19. TCRdb used MiXCR to reprocess the 5' RACE reads, holding one entry per CDR3 protein. The table has about 560,000 distinct CDR3 sequences, roughly 18% seen once. The source material was PBMCs or a T cell subset sorted from them (not recorded which). All receptors come from an adult woman who had mild COVID-19 (a few samples of this study predate the infection). Cell type and time point are not known. The CDR3 runs from the conserved cysteine through the conserved F or W.

CDR3 protein: CASSLGVRRFSYEQYF
V gene: TRBV5-5

CDR3 protein: CAWSDREMNTEAFF
V gene: TRBV30

CDR3 protein: CASSQGKQITGELFF
V gene: TRBV4-2

CDR3 protein: CASSLDRQQETQYF
V gene: TRBV11-2

CDR3 protein: CASSEGVRPGAFF
V gene: TRBV12-3/TRBV12-4

CDR3 protein: CSARSWGNTEAFF
V gene: TRBV20-1

CDR3 protein: CASSEQGAGDEQFF
V gene: TRBV27

CDR3 protein: CASSAPHMVLAELYNEQFF
V gene: TRBV7-9

CDR3 protein: CASSRPWGDTQYF
V gene: TRBV7-2

CDR3 protein: CASKEHGDYEQYF
V gene: TRBV6-2/TRBV6-3

CDR3 protein: CASTQAGRRDTDTQYF
V gene: TRBV6-1

CDR3 protein: CASSLARTSGTYEQYF
V gene: TRBV7-6

CDR3 protein: CATRTGATEAFF
V gene: TRBV19

CDR3 protein: CASSPTSGSFETQYF
V gene: TRBV7-9

CDR3 protein: CSARGTGTSGYEQYF
V gene: TRBV20-1

CDR3 protein: CASSSTTDPVRTDTQYF
V gene: TRBV7-9

CDR3 protein: CASSATSGEYEQYF
V gene: TRBV12-3/TRBV12-4

CDR3 protein: CASRLPGLDYNEQFF
V gene: TRBV5-5

CDR3 protein: CSARVAQRIGTEAFF
V gene: TRBV20-1

CDR3 protein: CASSLGQGLSSYEQYF
V gene: TRBV7-6

CDR3 protein: CSARFGYEQYF
V gene: TRBV20-1

CDR3 protein: CASRPGANVLTF
V gene: TRBV7-9

CDR3 protein: CASRDGLGTYEQYF
V gene: TRBV6-5

CDR3 protein: CASSRLTSLLHGELFF
V gene: TRBV18

CDR3 protein: CASSQGAMGRAFF
V gene: TRBV3-1

CDR3 protein: CASSPPGGLRGTEAFF
V gene: TRBV18

CDR3 protein: CASSLTPLQNTEAFF
V gene: TRBV7-8

CDR3 protein: CASSPIGSGYRVGQPQHF
V gene: TRBV7-8

CDR3 protein: CASSPLSAGGPYNEQFF
V gene: TRBV11-3

CDR3 protein: CASSPSGVRVNTDTQYF
V gene: TRBV18

CDR3 protein: CASSQDLHGYTF
V gene: TRBV4-1

CDR3 protein: CSASRTGISPLHF
V gene: TRBV20-1

CDR3 protein: CASSFYRGADQPQHF
V gene: TRBV12-3/TRBV12-4

CDR3 protein: CASRAPWDEQFF
V gene: TRBV5-1

CDR3 protein: CASSLGTGTGTYEQYF
V gene: TRBV7-2

CDR3 protein: CASNRQGDSPLHF
V gene: TRBV19

CDR3 protein: CASSLGIETQYF
V gene: TRBV5-8

CDR3 protein: CASSRLESDYEQYF
V gene: TRBV12-3/TRBV12-4

CDR3 protein: CASTQWALGLSGANVLTF
V gene: TRBV5-5

CDR3 protein: CATAMASGTDTQYF
V gene: TRBV4-3

CDR3 protein: CSASPFAQGIQYF
V gene: TRBV20-1

CDR3 protein: CASSHTTTGVKRVEYF
V gene: TRBV7-8

CDR3 protein: CASSSRGDRGSGANVLTF
V gene: TRBV7-9

CDR3 protein: CASYSPGLSSYNEQFF
V gene: TRBV12-3/TRBV12-4

CDR3 protein: CASSLTSENEQFF
V gene: TRBV5-5

CDR3 protein: CASSQFYGGTGANTGELFF
V gene: TRBV4-3

CDR3 protein: CSARDHKQGRGTEAFF
V gene: TRBV20-1

CDR3 protein: CSARDRGRAVEQYF
V gene: TRBV20-1

CDR3 protein: CSAPDLSNEQFF
V gene: TRBV20-1

CDR3 protein: CASSLGAGDARYF
V gene: TRBV7-9

CDR3 protein: CASGFGALSTDTQYF
V gene: TRBV5-4

CDR3 protein: CASSLEASGVNEQFF
V gene: TRBV7-2

CDR3 protein: CASSTQGGPNEQYF
V gene: TRBV19

CDR3 protein: CASSMGSQPYNEQFF
V gene: TRBV12-3/TRBV12-4

CDR3 protein: CSARAQLAGGLYNEQFF
V gene: TRBV20-1